The T cell receptor beta chain under discussion was sequenced for a study of cytomegalovirus exposure and HLA in healthy donors listed by TCRdb under 2017. Regarding the study in general: A later analysis indicated that the 120 validation repertoires were generated on the platform also employed for the approximately 700 repertoires of the first cohort. To predict cytomegalovirus infection status, the study brought together high-throughput TCR immunosequencing, statistical association of individual TCRs with disease status, and machine learning. The aim of the study was to test whether cataloging public T cell receptors could identify signatures of past pathogen exposure. Along with the approximately 670-subject first cohort, a separate validation cohort of some 130 different subjects was used.

For this clone: The antigen it recognizes is unknown. The record has no base qualities; no much larger clone is one base away.

Library preparation was by the immunoSEQ multiplex PCR assay. The study's own analysis went as follows. A statistical classification framework was developed to diagnose cytomegalovirus status using the catalog of TCR beta chain sequences. TCRdb obtained this table from immuneACCESS and retained in-frame rearrangements with V and J assigned. These tables miss some clones; where compared with another copy, unresolved V genes account for less than half of the shortfall, and the remainder is unexplained. V and J calls and clone size are those listed in that table; D and trimming were worked out from the DNA. Recorded for this sample are over 120,000 clones; about 94% of them occurred a single time. Of the sample, approximately 2% falls within the top ten clones. From V the trimming removes 4 bases and from J it removes 2 bases, while the gene matches leave 9 bases of the junction unaccounted for. The germline V gene specifies SGHTA as CDR1 and FQGNSA as CDR2. The CDR3 goes from the cysteine to the phenylalanine over 16 residues. Left in the record is the CDR3 DNA by itself, 48 bases read in frame from the first base.

Study-wide findings and limitations: Of the cluster scores, approximately 94% were above 0 in a later analysis, which found that TCRs clustered in the first cohort also tended to co-occur in the 120 validation repertoires. The study gave a list of 150 to 200 TCR beta chains associated with cytomegalovirus. In vitro tests confirmed that a few of the cytomegalovirus-associated TCR beta chains recognize cytomegalovirus antigens. The validation cohort had no HLA typing available for a later analysis, so co-occurrence within that cohort was assessed over all 120 or so repertoires. Most TCR sequences were observed very rarely across donors, whereas some public TCRs were present in many individuals. Cytomegalovirus status was reported to be diagnosed by the classifier with high specificity and sensitivity in both the original and validation cohorts. It was suggested by the authors that the approach could potentially be generalized to other disease states and immunological phenotypes.

The donors were included in the validation cohort of roughly 130 subjects, a group kept apart from the approximately 670-subject first cohort. The receptor comes from a man aged 18 to 29 in good health and CMV-seropositive. The V and J genes are TRBV7-2 and TRBJ2-5, with 8 central nucleotides matching TRBD1. Input material: PBMCs. The CDR3 in this case is CASSSPGQVLQETQYF. The nucleotide sequence is TGTGCCAGCAGCTCCCCGGGACAGGTTTTACAAGAGACCCAGTACTTC.